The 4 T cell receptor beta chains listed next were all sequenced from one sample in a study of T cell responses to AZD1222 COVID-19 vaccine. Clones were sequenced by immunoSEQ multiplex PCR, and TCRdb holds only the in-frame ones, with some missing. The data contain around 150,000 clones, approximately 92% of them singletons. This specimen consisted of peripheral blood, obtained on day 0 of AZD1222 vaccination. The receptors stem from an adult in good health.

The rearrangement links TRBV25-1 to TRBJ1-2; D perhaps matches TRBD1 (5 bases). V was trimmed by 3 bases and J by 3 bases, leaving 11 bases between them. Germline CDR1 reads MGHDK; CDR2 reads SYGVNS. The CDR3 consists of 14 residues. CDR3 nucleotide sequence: TGTGCCAGCAGTGATCTTTTGGGGGACTATGGCTACACCTTC. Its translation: CASSDLLGDYGYTF.

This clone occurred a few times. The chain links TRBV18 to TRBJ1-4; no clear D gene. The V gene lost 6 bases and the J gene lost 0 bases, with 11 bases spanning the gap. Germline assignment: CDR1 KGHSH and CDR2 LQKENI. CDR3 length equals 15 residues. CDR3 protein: CASSPGGATNEKLFF. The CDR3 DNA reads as TGTGCCAGCTCCCCGGGAGGAGCAACTAATGAAAAACTGTTTTTT.

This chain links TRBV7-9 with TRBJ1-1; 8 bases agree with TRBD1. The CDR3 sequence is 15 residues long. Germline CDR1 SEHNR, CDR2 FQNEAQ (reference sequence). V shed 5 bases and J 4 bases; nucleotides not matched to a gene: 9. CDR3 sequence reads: CASSPPTGVGTEAFF. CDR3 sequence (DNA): TGTGCCAGCAGCCCGCCGACAGGGGTAGGCACTGAAGCTTTCTTT.

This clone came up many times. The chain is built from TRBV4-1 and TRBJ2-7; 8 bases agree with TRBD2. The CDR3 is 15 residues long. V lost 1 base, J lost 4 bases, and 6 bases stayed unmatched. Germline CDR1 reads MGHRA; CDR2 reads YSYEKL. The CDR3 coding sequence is TGCGCCAGCAGCCAAGTGGAACTAGCGGCATACGAGCAGTACTTC. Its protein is CASSQVELAAYEQYF.